These 5 T cell receptor beta chains originate from one sample sequenced in a study of blood T cell repertoires in COVID-19. The table came from immunoSEQ multiplex PCR; TCRdb's copy has only in-frame clones and leaves some out. The sample includes about 320,000 clones, approximately 90% of them seen just once. Input material: PBMCs or T cells enriched from blood (not recorded which). The receptors originated from a young woman who had recovered from COVID-19.

This clone has only one observation. The J gene is TRBJ1-2, the V gene TRBV5-6; D not resolved. Germline values: CDR1 SGHDT, CDR2 YYEEEE. V was cut by 2 bases and J by 3 bases, with 14 bases left in between. The CDR3 has 15 residues. The CDR3 DNA reads TGTGCCAGCAGCTTTTATCGCGTGGGAGACTATGGCTACACCTTC. It translates to CASSFYRVGDYGYTF.

The V call is TRBV28, the J call TRBJ2-2, with 8 bases identical to TRBD2. The CDR3 totals 14 residues. Trimming cost V 7 bases and J 9 bases; bases outside gene matches: 10. Germline V CDR1 and CDR2: MDHEN, SYDVKM. This chain's CDR3 is CASTRAPGGRELFF. CDR3 in DNA: TGTGCCAGCACCCGGGCTCCGGGGGGGCGGGAGCTGTTTTTT.

The chain combines TRBV6-5 with TRBJ1-1, with 7 bases fitting TRBD1. This CDR3 spans 14 amino acids. Germline V gives CDR1 MNHEY, CDR2 SVGAGI. Trimming at V came to 6 bases and at J to 0 bases, leaving 4 bases not matched to a gene. CDR3 in DNA: TGTGCCAGCAGCCCGACAGGGATGAACACTGAAGCTTTCTTT. This codes for CASSPTGMNTEAFF.

The chain's CDR3 is CASSQDRKPKSYEQYF. The CDR3 bases are TGCGCCAGCAGTCAAGACAGGAAGCCTAAATCCTACGAGCAGTACTTC. V usage is TRBV23-1 and J usage is TRBJ2-7, with D tentatively TRBD1 (6 bases). TRBV23-1 is recorded as an ORF, its role being uncertain. The CDR3 consists of 16 residues. The ends were cut back, 2 bases at V and 1 base at J, with 15 bases in the middle.

Many counts were recorded for this clone. The V gene is TRBV10-3, the J gene TRBJ1-2; maybe TRBD1 (5 bases). The CDR3 loop spans 14 amino acids. The V end was cut by 6 bases, the J end by 1 base, with 12 bases between. Germline CDR1 is ENHRY and CDR2 is SYGVKD. CDR3 DNA: TGTGCCATCAGCGAAGCGGGGGGTAACTATGGCTACACCTTC. It translates to CAISEAGGNYGYTF.